Listed below are T cell receptor beta chains from one sample, sequenced in a study of blood T cell repertoires in COVID-19. Sequencing used immunoSEQ multiplex PCR; TCRdb keeps in-frame clones, though not all of them. This table holds about 270,000 clones, 86% found once. Sequenced: peripheral blood. The receptors come from a man aged 40-49 years who had recovered from COVID-19. CDR3s include the opening cysteine and the closing phenylalanine or tryptophan. D genes are given only for firm matches. Where a row states a size, it is once, few, many or the class of an expanded clone; other rows omit it.

V	size	D	J	DNA	CDR3
TRBV6-2/TRBV6-3	few	TRBD2	TRBJ2-1	TGTGCCAGCAGTTACCAACCTGGGACTAGCGGGAGGGGTGAGCAGTTCTTC	CASSYQPGTSGRGEQFF
TRBV18	NA	NA	TRBJ2-1	TGTGCCAGCTCACCCGGGACATACAATGAGCAGTTCTTC	CASSPGTYNEQFF
TRBV7-2	NA	NA	TRBJ2-6	TGTGCCAGCAGCTTAGATCGGGTCCGTGGGGCCAACGTCCTGACTTTC	CASSLDRVRGANVLTF
TRBV3-1/TRBV3-2	NA	NA	TRBJ2-1	TGTGCCAGCAGCCAAGGCACTGGACTTCCCATAGACCCTAAAAGCTCCTACAATGAGCAGTTCTTC	CASSQGTGLPIDPKSSYNEQFF
TRBV5-1	NA	TRBD2	TRBJ2-1	TGCGCCAGCAGCTTGGAACCCGGGAGGGCCTACAATGAGCAGTTCTTC	CASSLEPGRAYNEQFF
TRBV7-2	NA	TRBD2	TRBJ2-1	TGTGCCAGCAGCGTAGAACTAGCGGGAGGCGGGTATGAGCAGTTCTTC	CASSVELAGGGYEQFF
TRBV6-5	NA	TRBD1	TRBJ1-1	TGTGCCAGCAGTCCCGGGACAGGGTGGACTGAAGCTTTCTTT	CASSPGTGWTEAFF
TRBV9	NA	NA	TRBJ2-1	TGTGCCAGCAGCGTAGAGGTGGGGGGCTACAATGAGCAGTTCTTC	CASSVEVGGYNEQFF
TRBV12-3/TRBV12-4	NA	NA	TRBJ2-1	TGTGCCAGCAGTTCCGGGGACTACAATGAGCAGTTCTTC	CASSSGDYNEQFF
TRBV6-5	NA	TRBD2	TRBJ2-7	TGTGCCAGCCGACCTAGCGGGGATTCTTACGAGCAGTACTTC	CASRPSGDSYEQYF
TRBV9	NA	TRBD2	TRBJ2-1	TGTGCCAGCAGCGCCCTTCCGAGCGGGACTACCTACAATGAGCAGTTCTTC	CASSALPSGTTYNEQFF
TRBV27	NA	TRBD1	TRBJ2-1	TGTGCCAGCAGCCTCCAGGGACAGGGGCGATACAATGAGCAGTTCTTC	CASSLQGQGRYNEQFF
TRBV15	NA	NA	TRBJ1-1	TGTGCCACCAGCGTAGGGAGTGGCACTGAAGCTTTCTTT	CATSVGSGTEAFF
TRBV7-9	few	TRBD1	TRBJ1-4	TGTGCCAGCAGCCGCGGACAGGGGGTAACTAATGAAAAACTGTTTTTT	CASSRGQGVTNEKLFF
TRBV7-9	NA	TRBD1	TRBJ2-2	TGTGCCAGCAGCACAGGACAGGGTGACACCGGGGAGCTGTTTTTT	CASSTGQGDTGELFF
TRBV7-9	NA	TRBD1	TRBJ1-6	TGTGCCAGCAGGGCCACTGGACAGGCCGGTCCCCTCCACTTT	CASRATGQAGPLHF
TRBV25-1	NA	TRBD1	TRBJ2-3	TGTGCCAGTCCCCGGGACAGGAGCACAGATACGCAGTATTTT	CASPRDRSTDTQYF
TRBV5-8	NA	TRBD1	TRBJ2-5	TGTGCCAGCAGTCGAGGGGACAGGGGACAAGAGACCCAGTACTTC	CASSRGDRGQETQYF
TRBV7-8	NA	NA	TRBJ1-5	TGTGCCAGCAGTTCCCAGGGGTTTCAGCCCCAGCATTTT	CASSSQGFQPQHF
TRBV6-2/TRBV6-3	NA	NA	TRBJ1-5	TGTGCCAGCAGCCTACTCGGGACACGAAATCAGCCCCAGCATTTT	CASSLLGTRNQPQHF
TRBV5-1	NA	TRBD2	TRBJ2-7	TGCGCCAGCAGCCAGGATCCTAGCGGGCCCTACGAGCAGTACTTC	CASSQDPSGPYEQYF
TRBV9	NA	NA	TRBJ2-3	TGTGCCAGCAGCCCCCAGCCCACTAACACAGATACGCAGTATTTT	CASSPQPTNTDTQYF
TRBV20-1	NA	NA	TRBJ2-1	TGCAGTGGGGCCAGTCACAATGAGCAGTTCTTC	CSGASHNEQFF
TRBV5-1	few	NA	TRBJ2-7	TGCGCCAGCAGCTTTGTATTTGGGGGGAACTCCTACGAGCAGTACTTC	CASSFVFGGNSYEQYF
TRBV3-1/TRBV3-2	NA	TRBD2	TRBJ2-2	TGTGCCAGCACAAAGATAGCGGGGGGCCTCACCGGGGAGCTGTTTTTT	CASTKIAGGLTGELFF
TRBV2	NA	NA	TRBJ1-1	TGTGCCAGCCCGCGGGGGCCTGATAAAGAAGCTTTCTTT	CASPRGPDKEAFF
TRBV15	NA	NA	TRBJ1-5	TGTGCCACCAGCGGGGGGACTCCCCATATTAGGAGCAATCAGCCCCAGCATTTT	CATSGGTPHIRSNQPQHF
TRBV30	NA	TRBD2	TRBJ2-7	TGTGCTGTAGCGGGATGGGGCGACGAGCAGTACTTC	CAVAGWGDEQYF
TRBV4-1	many	TRBD2	TRBJ2-7	TGCGCCAGCAGCCAAGAACCCGGGACTAGCGAGGCTAACGAGCAGTACTTC	CASSQEPGTSEANEQYF
TRBV6-6	NA	TRBD1	TRBJ1-3	TGTGCCAGCAGTTTTGGCCGAGGGGGCCCTGGAAACACCATATATTTT	CASSFGRGGPGNTIYF
TRBV9	NA	NA	TRBJ2-5	TGTGCCAGCAGCGTAGGGCAGGGCGCGGAGACCCAGTACTTC	CASSVGQGAETQYF
TRBV7-2	few	NA	TRBJ2-7	TGTGCCAGCAGCCCCGGGGGATCCCTTAGGTACGAGCAGTACTTC	CASSPGGSLRYEQYF
TRBV13	NA	TRBD1	TRBJ2-7	TGTGCCAGCAGTCGGAGACAGGGGGAACGGTACGAGCAGTACTTC	CASSRRQGERYEQYF
TRBV6-5	NA	NA	TRBJ2-7	TGTGCCAGCAGGGCAGGGCGGTGGTACGAGCAGTACTTC	CASRAGRWYEQYF
TRBV20-1	NA	TRBD1	TRBJ1-2	TGCAGTGCTCAGGGGGCCTATGGCTACACCTTC	CSAQGAYGYTF
TRBV4-1	NA	NA	TRBJ2-4	TGCGCCAGCAGCCAAGATCAAGCGGGTGTCAAAAACATTCAGTACTTC	CASSQDQAGVKNIQYF
TRBV5-4	NA	NA	TRBJ2-5	TGTGCCAGCAGCCCCGGTGGGGGCTGGCCCCAGTACTTC	CASSPGGGWPQYF
TRBV5-6	NA	TRBD2	TRBJ2-5	TGTGCCAGCAGCTTGGCCGGGATAGCGGGACTAGGCGGGGGAGAGACCCAGTACTTC	CASSLAGIAGLGGGETQYF
TRBV5-1	NA	NA	TRBJ1-1	TGCGCCAGCAGCCTCCTTGCGCGGATGAACACTGAAGCTTTCTTT	CASSLLARMNTEAFF
TRBV19	NA	NA	TRBJ1-6	TGTGCCAGTTCCATCAACGGCGGCCCCCTCCACTTT	CASSINGGPLHF
TRBV5-4	NA	NA	TRBJ2-5	TGTGCCAGCAGCTTGGTCCAGGGGGGCGGTGAGACCCAGTACTTC	CASSLVQGGGETQYF
TRBV4-2	NA	NA	TRBJ2-5	TGTGCCAGCAGCCAGATCAGGATGGAAAAAGAGACCCAGTACTTC	CASSQIRMEKETQYF
TRBV5-1	NA	NA	TRBJ1-1	TGCGCCAGCAGCACTAACCACATGAACACTGAAGCTTTCTTT	CASSTNHMNTEAFF
TRBV7-8	NA	NA	TRBJ1-1	TGTGCCAGCAGCTTAGTGGCGCGGCTAATTAACACTGAAGCTTTCTTT	CASSLVARLINTEAFF
TRBV20-1	NA	NA	TRBJ1-1	TGCAGTGCTAGGGCATCTGCTGAAGCTTTCTTT	CSARASAEAFF
TRBV18	NA	TRBD1	TRBJ2-2	TGTGCCAGCTCACGCGGGACAGGGAAGAACACCGGGGAGCTGTTTTTT	CASSRGTGKNTGELFF
TRBV6-5	few	NA	TRBJ2-7	TGTGCCAGCGGCCGGACTAACTACGAGCAGTACTTC	CASGRTNYEQYF
TRBV7-8	NA	NA	TRBJ1-2	TGTGCCAGCAGTCTTCCCCTGTCCGGCCAGGGTGACTATGGCTACACCTTC	CASSLPLSGQGDYGYTF
TRBV30	NA	TRBD2	TRBJ2-3	TGTGCCTGGAGTCTTTCTAGCGGGACTAGCACAGATACGCAGTATTTT	CAWSLSSGTSTDTQYF
TRBV5-1	NA	TRBD2	TRBJ2-6	TGCGCCAGCAGCGAGACTAGCGGGGGCTCGGCTGGGGCCAACGTCCTGACTTTC	CASSETSGGSAGANVLTF
TRBV29-1	NA	NA	TRBJ1-1	TGCAGCGTCGACAGGAACACTGAAGCTTTCTTT	CSVDRNTEAFF
TRBV19	few	TRBD2	TRBJ2-5	TGTGCCAGTAGTATTAGGGGACTAGCTCAAGAGACCCAGTACTTC	CASSIRGLAQETQYF
TRBV19	NA	NA	TRBJ2-1	TGTGCCAGTAGTATAAGCGCCGGGGGAAGTTACAATGAGCAGTTCTTC	CASSISAGGSYNEQFF
TRBV30	NA	NA	TRBJ2-1	TGTGCCTGGAGTACATCTAGGGGTAGTGAGCAGTTCTTC	CAWSTSRGSEQFF